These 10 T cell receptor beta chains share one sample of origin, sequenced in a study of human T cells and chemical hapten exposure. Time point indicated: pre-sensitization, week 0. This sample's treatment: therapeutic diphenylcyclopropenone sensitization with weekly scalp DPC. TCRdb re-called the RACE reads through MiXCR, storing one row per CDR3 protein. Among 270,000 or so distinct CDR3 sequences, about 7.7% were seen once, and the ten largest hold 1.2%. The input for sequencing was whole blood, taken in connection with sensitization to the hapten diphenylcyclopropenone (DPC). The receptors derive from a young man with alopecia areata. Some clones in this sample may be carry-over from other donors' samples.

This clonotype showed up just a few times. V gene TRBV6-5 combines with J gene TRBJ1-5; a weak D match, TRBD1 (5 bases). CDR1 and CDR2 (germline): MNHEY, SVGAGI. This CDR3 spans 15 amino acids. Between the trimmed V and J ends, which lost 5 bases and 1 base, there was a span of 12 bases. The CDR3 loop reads CASSLYRDSNQPQHF. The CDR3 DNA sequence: TGTGCCAGCAGTCTATACCGGGACAGCAATCAGCCCCAGCATTTT.

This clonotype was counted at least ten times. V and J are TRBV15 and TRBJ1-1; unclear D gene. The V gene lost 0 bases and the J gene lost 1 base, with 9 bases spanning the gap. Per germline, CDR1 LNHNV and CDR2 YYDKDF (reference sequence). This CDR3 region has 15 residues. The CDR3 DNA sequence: TGTGCCACCAGCAGAGATCGAAACAGGAACACTGAAGCTTTCTTT. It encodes CATSRDRNRNTEAFF.

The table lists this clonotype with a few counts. As DNA, the CDR3 is TGCAGTGCTAGAGATGAACAGCGTCTCAACTACGAGCAGTACTTC. Its protein product is CSARDEQRLNYEQYF. The chain is built from TRBV20-1 and TRBJ2-7; D ambiguous. CDR3 length: 15 residues. V was cut by 0 bases and J by 3 bases, with 15 bases left in between. Per the germline V gene, CDR1 is DFQATT and CDR2 is SNEGSKA (reference sequence).

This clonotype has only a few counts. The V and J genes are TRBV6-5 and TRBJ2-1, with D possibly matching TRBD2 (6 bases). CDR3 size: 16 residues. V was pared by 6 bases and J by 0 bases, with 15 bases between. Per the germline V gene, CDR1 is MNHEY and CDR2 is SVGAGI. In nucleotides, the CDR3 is TGTGCCAGCAGGCGGGACCCTGGAAGCTCCTACAATGAGCAGTTCTTC. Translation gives CASRRDPGSSYNEQFF.

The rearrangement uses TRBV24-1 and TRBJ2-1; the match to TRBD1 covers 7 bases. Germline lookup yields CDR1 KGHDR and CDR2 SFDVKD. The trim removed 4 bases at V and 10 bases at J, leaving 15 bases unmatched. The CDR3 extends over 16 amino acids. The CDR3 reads CATSDLPGTVDEEQFF. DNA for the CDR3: TGTGCCACCAGTGACCTCCCCGGGACAGTGGACGAAGAGCAGTTCTTC.

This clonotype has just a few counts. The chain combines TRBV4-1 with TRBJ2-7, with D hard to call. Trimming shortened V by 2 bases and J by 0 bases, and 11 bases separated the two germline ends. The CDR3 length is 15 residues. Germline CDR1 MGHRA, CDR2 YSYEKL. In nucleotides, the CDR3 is TGCGCCAGCAGCCAACGGACGGAGAGCTCCTACGAGCAGTACTTC. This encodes CASSQRTESSYEQYF.

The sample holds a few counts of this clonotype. The CDR3 coding sequence is TGTGCCAGCAGCCGCCGGGTCGACGCTTGGGGTGAGCAGTTCTTC. Its translation: CASSRRVDAWGEQFF. The J gene is TRBJ2-1, the V gene TRBV7-2; D is ambiguous. Trimming took 5 bases from V and 9 from J, leaving 20 bases between them. This CDR3 is built from 15 residues. CDR1 and CDR2 from the germline V gene are SGHTA and FQGNSA.

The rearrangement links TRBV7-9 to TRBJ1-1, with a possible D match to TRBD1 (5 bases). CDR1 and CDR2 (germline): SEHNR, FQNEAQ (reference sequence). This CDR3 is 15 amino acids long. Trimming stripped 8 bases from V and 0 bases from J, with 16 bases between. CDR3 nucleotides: TGTGCCAGCTTGGAACCGGGGCCGATGAACACTGAAGCTTTCTTT. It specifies CASLEPGPMNTEAFF.

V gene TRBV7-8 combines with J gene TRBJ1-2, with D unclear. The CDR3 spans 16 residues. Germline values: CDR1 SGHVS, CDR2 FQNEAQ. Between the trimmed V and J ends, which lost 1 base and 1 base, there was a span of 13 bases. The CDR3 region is CASSLVGFHLNYGYTF. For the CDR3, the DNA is TGTGCCAGCAGCTTAGTTGGTTTCCACCTTAACTATGGCTACACCTTC.

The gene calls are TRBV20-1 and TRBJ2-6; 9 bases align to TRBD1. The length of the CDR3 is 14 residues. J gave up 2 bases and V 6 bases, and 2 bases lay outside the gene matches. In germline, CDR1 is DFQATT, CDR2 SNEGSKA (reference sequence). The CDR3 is CSARTGAGANVLTF. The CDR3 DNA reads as TGCAGTGCGCGGACAGGGGCTGGGGCCAACGTCCTGACTTTC.